Sequencing of this T cell receptor (beta chain) was carried out in a study of blood T cells in healthy people across ages. Sample-barcoded 5' priming and a J-beta primer mix drove a second PCR of about 7 to 12 cycles. Each cDNA molecule was tagged by a template-switch adaptor with 12 random nucleotides. TCRdb fed the 5' RACE reads into MiXCR, producing one record per CDR3 protein. In the table there are about 930,000 distinct CDR3 sequences, 25% to 35% of which are singletons. The table lists this clonotype with a few counts. What it binds is unknown. Study-level points and caveats: Strong correlation existed between TCR beta diversity and naive T cell percentage.

Trimming left V 8 bases short and J 7 bases short, with 21 bases between. Per the germline V gene, CDR1 is LGHDT and CDR2 is YNNKEL (reference sequence). This CDR3 has 15 amino acids. PBMCs numbering at least 6.5 million were isolated per sample. These sequences were also reported in another study, on T cells of mothers and their children. From that study: Not a single persistent microchimeric T cell clone was detected.

The specimen sequenced was blood. V and J are TRBV3-1 and TRBJ2-1, with D tentatively TRBD2 (6 bases). This receptor was taken from a woman aged 40 to 50 in good health. CDR3 sequence reads: CASGSREVAVNEQFF. The CDR3 bases are TGTGCCAGCGGGTCTCGGGAAGTAGCGGTGAATGAGCAGTTCTTC.